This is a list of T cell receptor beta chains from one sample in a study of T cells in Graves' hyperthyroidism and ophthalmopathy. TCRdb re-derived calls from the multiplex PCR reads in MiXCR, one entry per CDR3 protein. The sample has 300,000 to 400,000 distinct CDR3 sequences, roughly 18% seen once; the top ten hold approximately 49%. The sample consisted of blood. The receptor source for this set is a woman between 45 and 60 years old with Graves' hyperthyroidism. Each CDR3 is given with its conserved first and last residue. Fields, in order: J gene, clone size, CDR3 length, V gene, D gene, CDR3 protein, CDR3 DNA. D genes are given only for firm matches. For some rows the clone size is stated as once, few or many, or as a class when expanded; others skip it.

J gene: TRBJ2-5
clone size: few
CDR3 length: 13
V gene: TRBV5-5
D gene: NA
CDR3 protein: CASSLDGGETQYF
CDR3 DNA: TGTGCCAGCAGCTTGGATGGGGGCGAGACCCAGTACTTC

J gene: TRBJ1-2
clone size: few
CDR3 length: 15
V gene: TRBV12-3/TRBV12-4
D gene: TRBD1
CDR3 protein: CASSRTGGRDYGYTF
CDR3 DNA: TGTGCCAGCAGCAGGACAGGGGGCCGGGACTATGGCTACACCTTC

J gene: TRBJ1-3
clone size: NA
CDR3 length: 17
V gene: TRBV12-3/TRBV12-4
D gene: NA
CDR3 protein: CASSPRGGLGSGNTIYF
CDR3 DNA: TGTGCCAGCAGCCCCCGGGGCGGCCTCGGGTCTGGAAACACCATATATTTT

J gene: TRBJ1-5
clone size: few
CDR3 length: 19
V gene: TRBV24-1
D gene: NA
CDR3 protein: CATSDLRFLSQGSNQPQHF
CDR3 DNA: TGTGCCACCAGTGATTTGCGGTTTCTTTCCCAGGGCAGCAATCAGCCCCAGCATTTT

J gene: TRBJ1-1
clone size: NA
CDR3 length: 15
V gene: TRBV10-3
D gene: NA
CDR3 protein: CAISESGGRSTEAFF
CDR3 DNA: TGTGCCATCAGTGAGTCTGGGGGGCGCAGTACTGAAGCTTTCTTT

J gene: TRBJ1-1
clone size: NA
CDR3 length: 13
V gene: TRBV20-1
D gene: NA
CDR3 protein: CSAAGGLETKAFF
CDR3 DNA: TGCAGTGCTGCCGGGGGCCTTGAGACTAAAGCTTTCTTT

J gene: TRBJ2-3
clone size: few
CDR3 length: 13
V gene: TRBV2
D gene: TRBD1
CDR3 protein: CASRDGQGDTQYF
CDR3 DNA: TGTGCCAGCAGGGATGGACAGGGGGATACGCAGTATTTT

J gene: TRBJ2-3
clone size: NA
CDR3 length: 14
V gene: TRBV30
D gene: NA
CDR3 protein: CAWTTGVSTDTQYF
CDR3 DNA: TGTGCCTGGACTACGGGGGTTAGCACAGATACGCAGTATTTT

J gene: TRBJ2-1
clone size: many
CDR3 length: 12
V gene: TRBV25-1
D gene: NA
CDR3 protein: CASSWLANEQFF
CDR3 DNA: TGTGCCAGCAGTTGGCTAGCCAATGAGCAGTTCTTC

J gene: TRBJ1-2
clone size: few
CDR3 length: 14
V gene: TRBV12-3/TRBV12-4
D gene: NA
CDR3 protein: CASSWQGARNGYTF
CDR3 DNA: TGTGCCAGCAGTTGGCAGGGAGCCCGTAATGGCTACACCTTC

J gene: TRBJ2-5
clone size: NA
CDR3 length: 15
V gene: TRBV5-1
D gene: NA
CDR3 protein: CASSLVGELQETQYF
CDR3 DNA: TGCGCCAGCAGCTTGGTGGGGGAACTTCAAGAGACCCAGTACTTC

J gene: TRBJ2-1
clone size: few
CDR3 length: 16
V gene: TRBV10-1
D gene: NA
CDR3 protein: CASSELHQPEYNEQFF
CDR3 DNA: TGCGCCAGCAGTGAACTTCACCAGCCAGAATACAATGAGCAGTTCTTC

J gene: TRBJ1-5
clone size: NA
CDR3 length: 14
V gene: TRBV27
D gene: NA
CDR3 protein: CASSSSKSNQPRHF
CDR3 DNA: TGTGCCAGCAGTTCCTCGAAAAGCAATCAGCCCCGGCATTTT

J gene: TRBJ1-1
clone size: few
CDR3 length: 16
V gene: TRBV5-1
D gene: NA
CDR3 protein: CASSAGHSGVNTEAFF
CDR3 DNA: TGCGCCAGCAGCGCGGGACATTCGGGGGTTAACACTGAAGCTTTCTTT

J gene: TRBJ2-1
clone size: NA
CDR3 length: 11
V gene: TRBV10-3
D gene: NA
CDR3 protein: CATGEGDEQFF
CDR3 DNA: TGTGCCACCGGAGAGGGGGATGAGCAGTTCTTC

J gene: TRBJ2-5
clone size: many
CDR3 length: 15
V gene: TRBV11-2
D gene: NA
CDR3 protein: CASSLAPGFQETQYF
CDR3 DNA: TGTGCCAGCAGCTTAGCACCAGGATTCCAAGAGACCCAGTACTTC

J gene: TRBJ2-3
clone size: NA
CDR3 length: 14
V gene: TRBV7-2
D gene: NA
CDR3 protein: CASSLMQSTDTQYF
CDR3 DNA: TGTGCCAGCAGCTTGATGCAGTCCACAGATACGCAGTATTTT

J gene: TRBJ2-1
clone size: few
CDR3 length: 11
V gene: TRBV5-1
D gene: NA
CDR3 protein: CASNEGLGQFF
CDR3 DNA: TGCGCCAGCAACGAGGGCCTCGGGCAGTTCTTC

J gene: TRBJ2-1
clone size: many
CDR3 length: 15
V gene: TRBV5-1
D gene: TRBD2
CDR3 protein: CASSWVGSGSGEQFF
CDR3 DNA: TGCGCCAGCAGCTGGGTAGGTAGCGGGAGCGGGGAGCAGTTCTTC

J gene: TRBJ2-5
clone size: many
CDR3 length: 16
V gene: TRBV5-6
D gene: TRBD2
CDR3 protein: CASSLLSGEYQETQYF
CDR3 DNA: TGTGCCAGCAGCTTGTTGAGCGGGGAGTACCAAGAGACCCAGTACTTC

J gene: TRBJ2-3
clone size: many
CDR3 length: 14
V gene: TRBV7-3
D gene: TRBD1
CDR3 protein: CASSLTGYTDTQYF
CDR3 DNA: TGTGCCAGCAGCTTGACAGGGTACACAGATACGCAGTATTTT

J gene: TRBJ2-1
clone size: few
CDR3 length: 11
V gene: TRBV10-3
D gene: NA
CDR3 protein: CAISLQNEQFF
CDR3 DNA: TGTGCCATCAGTCTACAGAATGAGCAGTTCTTC

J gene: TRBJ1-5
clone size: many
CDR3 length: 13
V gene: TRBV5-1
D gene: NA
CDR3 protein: CASSYWPNQPQHF
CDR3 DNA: TGCGCCAGCAGCTACTGGCCAAATCAGCCCCAGCATTTT

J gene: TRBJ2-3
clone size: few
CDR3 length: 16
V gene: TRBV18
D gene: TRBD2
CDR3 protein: CASSRVAGGQADTQYF
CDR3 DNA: TGTGCCAGCTCACGGGTAGCGGGGGGCCAGGCGGATACGCAGTATTTT

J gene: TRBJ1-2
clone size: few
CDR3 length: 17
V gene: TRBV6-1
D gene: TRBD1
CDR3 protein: CASRTGTGIGGNYGYTF
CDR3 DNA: TGTGCCAGCAGAACCGGGACAGGGATAGGCGGAAACTATGGCTACACCTTC

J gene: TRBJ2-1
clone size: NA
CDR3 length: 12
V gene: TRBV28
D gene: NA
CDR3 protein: CASSLTSIKQFF
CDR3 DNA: TGTGCCAGCAGTTTAACTAGCATTAAGCAGTTCTTC

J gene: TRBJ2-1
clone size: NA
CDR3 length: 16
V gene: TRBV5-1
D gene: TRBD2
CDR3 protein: CASSWAGGRIPNEQFF
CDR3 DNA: TGCGCCAGCAGCTGGGCTGGCGGGAGGATACCCAATGAGCAGTTCTTC

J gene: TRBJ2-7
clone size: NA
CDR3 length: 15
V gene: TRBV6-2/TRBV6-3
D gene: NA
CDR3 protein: CASSYGRLGFDEQYF
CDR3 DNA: TGTGCCAGCAGTTACGGTCGGTTGGGCTTCGACGAGCAGTACTTC

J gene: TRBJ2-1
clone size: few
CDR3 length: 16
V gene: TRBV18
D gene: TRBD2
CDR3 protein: CASSPSYRGRDNEQFF
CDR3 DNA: TGTGCCAGCTCACCAAGTTACCGCGGGAGGGACAATGAGCAGTTCTTC

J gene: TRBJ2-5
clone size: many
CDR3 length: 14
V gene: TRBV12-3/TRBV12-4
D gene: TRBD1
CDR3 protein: CASSLGDRAETQYF
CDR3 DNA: TGTGCCAGCAGCCTGGGGGACAGGGCCGAGACCCAGTACTTC

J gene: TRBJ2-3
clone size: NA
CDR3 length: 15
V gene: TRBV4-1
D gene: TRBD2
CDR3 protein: CASSQGSGGTDTQYF
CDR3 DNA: TGCGCCAGCAGCCAAGGTAGCGGGGGCACAGATACGCAGTATTTT

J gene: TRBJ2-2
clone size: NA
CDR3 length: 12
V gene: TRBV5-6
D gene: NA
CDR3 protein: CASSRTIGELFF
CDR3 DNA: TGTGCCAGCAGCAGGACAATCGGGGAGCTGTTTTTT

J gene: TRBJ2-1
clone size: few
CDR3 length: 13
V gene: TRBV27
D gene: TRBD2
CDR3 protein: CASTSGVLGEQFF
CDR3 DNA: TGTGCCAGCACCAGCGGGGTCCTGGGTGAGCAGTTCTTC

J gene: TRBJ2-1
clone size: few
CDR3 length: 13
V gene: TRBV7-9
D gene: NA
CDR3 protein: CASSLAGNSEQFF
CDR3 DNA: TGTGCCAGCAGCTTAGCAGGAAACAGTGAGCAGTTCTTC

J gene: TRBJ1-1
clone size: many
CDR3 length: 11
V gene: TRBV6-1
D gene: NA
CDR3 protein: CASSEGGWAFF
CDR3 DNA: TGTGCCAGCAGTGAAGGGGGGTGGGCTTTCTTT

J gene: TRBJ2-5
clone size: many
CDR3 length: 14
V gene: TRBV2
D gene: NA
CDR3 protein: CASRPDRGLETQYF
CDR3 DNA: TGTGCCAGCAGGCCCGACAGAGGGTTGGAGACCCAGTACTTC

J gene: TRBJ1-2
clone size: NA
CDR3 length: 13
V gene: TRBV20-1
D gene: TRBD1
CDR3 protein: CSAPTGVEVSYTF
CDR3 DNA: TGCAGTGCCCCGACAGGGGTGGAAGTTAGCTACACCTTC

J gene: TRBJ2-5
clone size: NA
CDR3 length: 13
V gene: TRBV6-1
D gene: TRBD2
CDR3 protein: CASRRTSSETQYF
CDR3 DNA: TGTGCCAGCAGACGGACTAGTTCAGAGACCCAGTACTTC

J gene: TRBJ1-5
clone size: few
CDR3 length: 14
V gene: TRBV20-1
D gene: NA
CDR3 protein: CSAPKRGVEQPQHF
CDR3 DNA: TGCAGTGCCCCAAAACGGGGCGTTGAGCAGCCCCAGCATTTT

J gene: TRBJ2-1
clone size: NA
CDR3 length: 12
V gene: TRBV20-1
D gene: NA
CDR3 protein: CSASYSHNEQFF
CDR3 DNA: TGCAGTGCTAGTTACTCCCACAATGAGCAGTTCTTC

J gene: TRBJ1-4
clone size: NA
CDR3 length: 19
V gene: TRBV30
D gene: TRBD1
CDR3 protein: CAWSVISPGQGVINEKLFF
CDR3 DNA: TGTGCCTGGAGTGTCATATCTCCGGGACAGGGGGTCATTAATGAAAAACTGTTTTTT

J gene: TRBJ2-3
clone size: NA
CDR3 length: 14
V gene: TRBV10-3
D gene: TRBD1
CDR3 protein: CASRGGQGADTQYF
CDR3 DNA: TGTGCCTCCAGAGGGGGACAGGGGGCAGATACGCAGTATTTT

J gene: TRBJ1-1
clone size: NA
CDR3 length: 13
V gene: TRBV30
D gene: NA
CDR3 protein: CAWTLPQTHRAFF
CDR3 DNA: TGTGCCTGGACTCTCCCCCAGACGCACAGGGCTTTCTTT

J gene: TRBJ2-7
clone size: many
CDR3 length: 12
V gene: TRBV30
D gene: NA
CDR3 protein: CAWSVQGYEQYF
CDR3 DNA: TGTGCCTGGAGTGTACAGGGTTACGAGCAGTACTTC

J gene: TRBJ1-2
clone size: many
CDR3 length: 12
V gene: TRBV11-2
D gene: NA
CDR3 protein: CASSQEDYGYTF
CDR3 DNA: TGTGCCAGCAGCCAAGAGGACTATGGCTACACCTTC

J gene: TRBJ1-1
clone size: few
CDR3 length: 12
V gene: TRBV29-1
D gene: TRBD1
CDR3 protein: CSVGTGNTEAFF
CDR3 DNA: TGCAGCGTCGGGACAGGGAACACTGAAGCTTTCTTT

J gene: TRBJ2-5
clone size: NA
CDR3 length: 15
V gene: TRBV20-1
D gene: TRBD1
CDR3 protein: CSARDPGQGQETQYF
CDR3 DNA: TGCAGTGCTAGAGACCCGGGACAGGGTCAAGAGACCCAGTACTTC

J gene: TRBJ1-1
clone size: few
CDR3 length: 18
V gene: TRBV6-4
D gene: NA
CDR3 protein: CASSDSWEIRTENTEAFF
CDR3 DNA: TGTGCCAGCAGTGACTCCTGGGAGATAAGGACAGAGAACACTGAAGCTTTCTTT

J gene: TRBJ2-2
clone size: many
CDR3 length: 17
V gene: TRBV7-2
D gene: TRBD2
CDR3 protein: CASSTQLTSLNTGELFF
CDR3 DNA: TGTGCCAGCAGCACCCAATTGACTAGCCTGAACACCGGGGAGCTGTTTTTT

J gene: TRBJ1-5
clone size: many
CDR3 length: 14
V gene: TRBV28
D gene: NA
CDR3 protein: CASRPPGDNQPQHF
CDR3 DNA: TGTGCCAGCAGGCCGCCCGGCGACAATCAGCCCCAGCATTTT

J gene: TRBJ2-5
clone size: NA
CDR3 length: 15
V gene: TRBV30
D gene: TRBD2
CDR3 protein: CAWSPTGLAGETQYF
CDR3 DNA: TGTGCCTGGAGTCCAACGGGGCTAGCGGGAGAGACCCAGTACTTC

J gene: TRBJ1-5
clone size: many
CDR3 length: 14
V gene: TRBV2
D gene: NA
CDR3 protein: CASSEDTANQPQHF
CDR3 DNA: TGTGCCAGCAGCGAGGACACAGCGAATCAGCCCCAGCATTTT

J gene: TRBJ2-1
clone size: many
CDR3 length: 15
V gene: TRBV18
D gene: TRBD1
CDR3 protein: CASSPGQASRGEQFF
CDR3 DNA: TGTGCCAGCTCCCCGGGACAGGCCTCTCGTGGTGAGCAGTTCTTC

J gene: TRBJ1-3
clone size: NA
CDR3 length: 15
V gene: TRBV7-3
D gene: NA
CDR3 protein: CASSDRQVSGNTIYF
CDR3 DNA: TGTGCCAGCAGCGATCGACAGGTCTCTGGAAACACCATATATTTT

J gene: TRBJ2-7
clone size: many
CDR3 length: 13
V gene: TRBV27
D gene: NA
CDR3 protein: CASSFASGYEQYF
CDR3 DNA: TGTGCCAGCAGTTTTGCCAGCGGCTACGAGCAGTACTTC

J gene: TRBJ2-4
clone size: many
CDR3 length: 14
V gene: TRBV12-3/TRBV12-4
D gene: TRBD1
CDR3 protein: CASSPDRGSIIQYF
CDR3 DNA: TGTGCCAGCAGTCCTGACAGGGGGAGTATCATTCAGTACTTC

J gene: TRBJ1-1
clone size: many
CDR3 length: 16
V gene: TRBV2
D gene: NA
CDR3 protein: CASTLEGWGRNTEAFF
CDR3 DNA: TGTGCCAGCACCTTGGAGGGATGGGGGCGAAACACTGAAGCTTTCTTT

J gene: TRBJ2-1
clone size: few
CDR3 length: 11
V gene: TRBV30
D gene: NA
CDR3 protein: CAWSRGYAQFF
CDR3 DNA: TGTGCCTGGAGTCGAGGGTACGCGCAGTTCTTC

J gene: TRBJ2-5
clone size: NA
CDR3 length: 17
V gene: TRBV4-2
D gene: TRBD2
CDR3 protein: CASSQREIAGDGETQYF
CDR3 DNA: TGTGCCAGCAGCCAACGGGAAATAGCGGGAGATGGAGAGACCCAGTACTTC